This T cell receptor beta chain emerged from a study of blood T cell repertoires in COVID-19. Measured with immunoSEQ multiplex PCR; TCRdb has only the in-frame clones, and not every one. The repertoire includes 100,000 or so clones, about 85% of them detected once, and 2% to 2.5% sits in the top ten. Sequenced: peripheral blood. The TCR was taken from a man aged 50-60 years with active COVID-19.

CDR3 region: CASSMGLVYEQYF. The CDR3, as DNA: TGTGCCAGTAGTATGGGACTAGTCTACGAGCAGTACTTC. The chain recombines TRBV19 with TRBJ2-7, with 8 nucleotides matching TRBD2. V gave up 3 bases and J gave up 3 bases; unmatched junction bases: 1. The CDR3 contains 13 residues. Germline-derived CDR1 and CDR2 are LNHDA and SQIVND (reference sequence).